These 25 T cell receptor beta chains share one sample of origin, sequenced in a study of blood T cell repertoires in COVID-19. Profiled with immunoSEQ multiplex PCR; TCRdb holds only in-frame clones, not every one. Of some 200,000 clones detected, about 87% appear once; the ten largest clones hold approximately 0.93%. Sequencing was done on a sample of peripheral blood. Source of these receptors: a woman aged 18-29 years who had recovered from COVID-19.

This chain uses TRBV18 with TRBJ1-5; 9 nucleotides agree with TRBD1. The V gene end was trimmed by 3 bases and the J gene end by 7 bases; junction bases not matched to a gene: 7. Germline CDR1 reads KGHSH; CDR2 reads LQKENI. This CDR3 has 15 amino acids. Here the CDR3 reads CASSPGTGLQQPQHF. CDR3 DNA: TGTGCCAGCTCACCGGGGACAGGGTTGCAACAGCCCCAGCATTTT.

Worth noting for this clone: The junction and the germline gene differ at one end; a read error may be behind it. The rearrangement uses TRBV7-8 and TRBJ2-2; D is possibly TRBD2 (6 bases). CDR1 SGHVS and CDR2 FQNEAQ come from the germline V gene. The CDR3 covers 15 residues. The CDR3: CASSLAPGGTGELFF. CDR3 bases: TGTGCCAGCAGCCTAGCGCCCGGAGGAACCGGGGAGCTGTTTTTT.

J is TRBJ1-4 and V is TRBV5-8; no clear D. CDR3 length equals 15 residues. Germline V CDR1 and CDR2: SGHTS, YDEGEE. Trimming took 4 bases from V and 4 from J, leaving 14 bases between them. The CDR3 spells CASSGLGKGNEKLFF. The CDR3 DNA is TGTGCCAGCAGCGGACTGGGGAAGGGTAATGAAAAACTGTTTTTT.

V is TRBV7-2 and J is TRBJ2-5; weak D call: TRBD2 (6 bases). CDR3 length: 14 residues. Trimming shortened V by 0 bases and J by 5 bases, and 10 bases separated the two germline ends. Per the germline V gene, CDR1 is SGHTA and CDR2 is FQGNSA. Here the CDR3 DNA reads TGTGCCAGCAGCTTAGCACTAGCAGTCGAGACCCAGTACTTC. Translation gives CASSLALAVETQYF.

The CDR3 spells CASSEARVYEQYF. As DNA, the CDR3 is TGTGCCAGCAGTGAAGCCCGCGTCTACGAGCAGTACTTC. This rearrangement joins TRBV2 to TRBJ2-7; D not resolved. The CDR3 runs 13 residues. The V end was cut by 0 bases, the J end by 3 bases, with 6 bases between. Germline V CDR1 and CDR2: SNHLY, FYNNEI.

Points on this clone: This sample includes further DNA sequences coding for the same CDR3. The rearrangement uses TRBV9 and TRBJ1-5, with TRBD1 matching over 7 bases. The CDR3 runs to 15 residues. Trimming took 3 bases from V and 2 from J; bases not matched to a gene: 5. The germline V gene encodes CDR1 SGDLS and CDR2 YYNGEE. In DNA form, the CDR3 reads TGTGCCAGCAGCGCCGAGGGGGCGGGCAATCAGCCCCAGCATTTT. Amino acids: CASSAEGAGNQPQHF.

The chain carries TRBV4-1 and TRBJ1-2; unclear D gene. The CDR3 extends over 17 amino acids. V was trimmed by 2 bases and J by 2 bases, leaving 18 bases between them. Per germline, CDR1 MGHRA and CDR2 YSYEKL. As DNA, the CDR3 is TGCGCCAGCAGCCAACTCTCTCTAGTTTTCGGAAACTATGGCTACACCTTC. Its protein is CASSQLSLVFGNYGYTF.

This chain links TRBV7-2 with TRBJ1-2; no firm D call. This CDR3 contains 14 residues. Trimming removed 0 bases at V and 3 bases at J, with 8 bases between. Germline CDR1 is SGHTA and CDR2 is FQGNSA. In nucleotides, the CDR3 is TGTGCCAGCAGCTTAGCAAAGGCGGACTATGGCTACACCTTC. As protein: CASSLAKADYGYTF.

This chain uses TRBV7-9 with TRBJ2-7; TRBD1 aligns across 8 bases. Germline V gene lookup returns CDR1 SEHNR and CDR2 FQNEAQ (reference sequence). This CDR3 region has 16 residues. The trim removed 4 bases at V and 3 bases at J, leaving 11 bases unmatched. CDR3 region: CASSSTAGGNIYEQYF. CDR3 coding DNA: TGTGCCAGCAGCTCGACGGCAGGGGGCAACATCTACGAGCAGTACTTC. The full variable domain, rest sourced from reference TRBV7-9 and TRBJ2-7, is DTGVSQNPRHKITKRGQNVTFRCDPISEHNRLYWYRQTLGQGPEFLTYFQNEAQLEKSRLLSDRFSAERPKGSFSTLEIQRTEQGDSAMYLCASSSTAGGNIYEQYFGPGTRLTVT.

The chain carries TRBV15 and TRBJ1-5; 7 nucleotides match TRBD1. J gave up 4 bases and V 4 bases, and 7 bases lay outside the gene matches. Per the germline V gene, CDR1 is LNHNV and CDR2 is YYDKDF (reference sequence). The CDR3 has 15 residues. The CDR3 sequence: CATSMRQGWNQPQHF. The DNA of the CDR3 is TGTGCCACCAGCATGCGACAGGGTTGGAATCAGCCCCAGCATTTT.

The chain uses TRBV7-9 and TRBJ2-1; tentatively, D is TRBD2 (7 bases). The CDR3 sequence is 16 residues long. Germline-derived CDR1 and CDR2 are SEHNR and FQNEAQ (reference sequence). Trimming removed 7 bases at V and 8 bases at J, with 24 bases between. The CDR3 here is CASTPGEDRRGDEQFF. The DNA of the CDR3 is TGTGCCAGCACCCCCGGGGAGGACAGACGGGGGGATGAGCAGTTCTTC.

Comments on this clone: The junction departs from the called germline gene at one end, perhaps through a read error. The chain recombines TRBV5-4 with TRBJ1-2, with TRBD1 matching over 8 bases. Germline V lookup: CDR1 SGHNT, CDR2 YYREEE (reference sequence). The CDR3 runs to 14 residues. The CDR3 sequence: CASSLDRAGYGYTF. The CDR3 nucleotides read TGTGCCAGCAGTTTGGACAGGGCTGGCTATGGCTACACCTTC. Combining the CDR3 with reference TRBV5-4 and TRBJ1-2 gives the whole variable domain ETGVTQSPTHLIKTRGQQVTLRCSSQSGHNTVSWYQQALGQGPQFIFQYYREEENGRGNFPPRFSGLQFPNYSSELNVNALELDDSALYLCASSLDRAGYGYTFGSGTRLTVV.

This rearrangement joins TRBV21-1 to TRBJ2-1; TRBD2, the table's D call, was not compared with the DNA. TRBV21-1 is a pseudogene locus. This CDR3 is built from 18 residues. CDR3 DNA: TGTGCCAGCAGCCGGCTAAACACTAGCGGGAGCTCCTACAATGAGCAGTTCTTC. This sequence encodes CASSRLNTSGSSYNEQFF.

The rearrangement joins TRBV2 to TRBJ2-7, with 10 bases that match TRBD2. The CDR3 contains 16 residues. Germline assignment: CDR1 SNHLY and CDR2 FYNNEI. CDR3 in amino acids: CASSEARSLAGVTLVV. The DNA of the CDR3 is TGTGCCAGCAGTGAAGCCCGTTCGCTAGCGGGGGTAACCCTAGTCGTC.

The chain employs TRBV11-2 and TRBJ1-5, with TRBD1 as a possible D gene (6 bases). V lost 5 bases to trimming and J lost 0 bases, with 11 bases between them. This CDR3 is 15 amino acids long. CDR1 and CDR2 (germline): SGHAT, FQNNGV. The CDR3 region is CASSLGQSSNQPQHF. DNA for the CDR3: TGTGCCAGCAGCCTCGGACAGAGTAGCAATCAGCCCCAGCATTTT.

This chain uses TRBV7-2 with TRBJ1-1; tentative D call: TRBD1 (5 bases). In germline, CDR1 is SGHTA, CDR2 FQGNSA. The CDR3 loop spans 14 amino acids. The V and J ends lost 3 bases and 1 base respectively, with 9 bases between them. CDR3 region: CASSFQGTNTEAFF. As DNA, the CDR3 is TGTGCCAGCAGCTTCCAGGGTACGAACACTGAAGCTTTCTTT. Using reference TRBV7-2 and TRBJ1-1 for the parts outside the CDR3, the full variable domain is GAGVSQSPSNKVTEKGKDVELRCDPISGHTALYWYRQSLGQGLEFLIYFQGNSAPDKSGLPSDRFSAERTGGSVSTLTIQRTQQEDSAVYLCASSFQGTNTEAFFGQGTRLTVV.

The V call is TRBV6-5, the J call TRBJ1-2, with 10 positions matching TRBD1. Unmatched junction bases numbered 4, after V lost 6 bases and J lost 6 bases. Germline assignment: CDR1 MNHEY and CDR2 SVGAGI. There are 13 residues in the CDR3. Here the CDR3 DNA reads TGTGCCAGCAGCCGGACAGGGGGTCATGGCTACACCTTC. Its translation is CASSRTGGHGYTF.

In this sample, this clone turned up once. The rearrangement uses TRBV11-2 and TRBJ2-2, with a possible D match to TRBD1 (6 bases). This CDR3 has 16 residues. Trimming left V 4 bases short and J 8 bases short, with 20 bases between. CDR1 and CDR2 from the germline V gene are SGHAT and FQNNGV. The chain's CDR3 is CASSSTSGTPGGELFF. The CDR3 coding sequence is TGTGCCAGCAGCTCAACCTCCGGGACACCTGGGGGGGAGCTGTTTTTT.

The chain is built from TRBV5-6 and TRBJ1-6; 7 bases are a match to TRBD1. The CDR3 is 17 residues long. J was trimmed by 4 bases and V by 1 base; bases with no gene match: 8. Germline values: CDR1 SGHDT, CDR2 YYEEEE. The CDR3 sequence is CASSLFWTGKYNSPLHF. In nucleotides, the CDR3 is TGTGCCAGCAGCTTGTTTTGGACAGGAAAGTATAATTCACCCCTCCACTTT.

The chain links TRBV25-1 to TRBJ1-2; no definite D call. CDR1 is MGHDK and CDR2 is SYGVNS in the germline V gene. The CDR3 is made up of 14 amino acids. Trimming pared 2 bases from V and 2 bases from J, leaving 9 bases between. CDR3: CASSENMVNYGYTF. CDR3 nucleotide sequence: TGTGCCAGCAGTGAAAACATGGTCAACTATGGCTACACCTTC.

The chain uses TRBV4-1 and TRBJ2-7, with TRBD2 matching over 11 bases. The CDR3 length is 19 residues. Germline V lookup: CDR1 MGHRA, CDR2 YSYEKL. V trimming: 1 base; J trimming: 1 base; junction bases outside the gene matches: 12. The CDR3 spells CASSQAALAGEAPSYEQYF. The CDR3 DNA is TGCGCCAGCAGCCAAGCGGCACTAGCGGGGGAGGCACCTTCCTACGAGCAGTACTTC.

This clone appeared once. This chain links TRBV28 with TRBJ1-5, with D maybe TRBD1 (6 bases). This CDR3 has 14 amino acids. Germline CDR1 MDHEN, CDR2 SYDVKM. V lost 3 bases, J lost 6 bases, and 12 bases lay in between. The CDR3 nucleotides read TGTGCCAGCAGTTTTCCAGGGGTGGGTCAGCCCCAGCATTTT. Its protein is CASSFPGVGQPQHF. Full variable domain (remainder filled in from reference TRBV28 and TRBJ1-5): DVKVTQSSRYLVKRTGEKVFLECVQDMDHENMFWYRQDPGLGLRLIYFSYDVKMKEKGDIPEGYSVSREKKERFSLILESASTNQTSMYLCASSFPGVGQPQHFGDGTRLSIL.

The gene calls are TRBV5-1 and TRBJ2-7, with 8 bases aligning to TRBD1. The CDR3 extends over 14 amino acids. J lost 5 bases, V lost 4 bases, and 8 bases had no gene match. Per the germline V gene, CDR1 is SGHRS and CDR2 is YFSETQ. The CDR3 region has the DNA TGCGCCAGCAGCCTGTGGACAGGGAGTAACGAGCAGTACGTC. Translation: CASSLWTGSNEQYV.

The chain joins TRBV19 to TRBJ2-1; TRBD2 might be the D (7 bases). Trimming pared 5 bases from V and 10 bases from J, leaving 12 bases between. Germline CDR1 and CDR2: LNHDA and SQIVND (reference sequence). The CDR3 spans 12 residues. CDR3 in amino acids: CASSGGAGEQFF. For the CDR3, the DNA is TGTGCCAGTAGTGGGGGGGCCGGGGAGCAGTTCTTC.

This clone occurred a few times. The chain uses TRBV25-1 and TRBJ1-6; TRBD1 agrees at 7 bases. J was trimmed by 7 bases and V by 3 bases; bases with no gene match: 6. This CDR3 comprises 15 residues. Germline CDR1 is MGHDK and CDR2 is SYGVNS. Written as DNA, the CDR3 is TGTGCCAGCAGTGACGGACAGGTGATCAATTCACCCCTCCACTTT. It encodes CASSDGQVINSPLHF.